One sample yielded the 20 T cell receptor beta chains listed below, sequenced in a study of cytomegalovirus exposure and HLA in healthy donors. PCR involved 60 Vbeta and 13 Jbeta primers. Some clones are missing from TCRdb's copy, which holds only in-frame ones; the method was immunoSEQ multiplex PCR. The repertoire holds around 210,000 clones, with roughly 85% as singletons. Material for sequencing was PBMCs. The receptors were gathered from a girl under 10 years old in good health and CMV-seronegative.

The gene calls are TRBV30 and TRBJ1-4; TRBD1 matches 7 bases. V shed 4 bases and J 7 bases; nucleotides not matched to a gene: 3. The CDR3 length is 12 residues. The germline V gene encodes CDR1 GTSNPN and CDR2 SVGIG (reference sequence). The CDR3 DNA reads TGTGCCTGGACAGGGGGAGGTGAAAAACTGTTTTTT. Its translation: CAWTGGGEKLFF.

CDR3 protein: CASSFSGGAYEQFF. The CDR3 nucleotides are TGCGCCAGCAGCTTTAGCGGGGGGGCCTATGAGCAGTTCTTC. The chain uses TRBV5-1 and TRBJ2-1, with 11 bases lining up with TRBD2. Per germline, CDR1 SGHRS and CDR2 YFSETQ. Trimming cost V 2 bases and J 8 bases; bases outside gene matches: 3. The CDR3 spans 14 residues.

CDR3 coding DNA: TGTGCCAGCAGAACGATATACCCCTACAGGGGGCTCCAGCCCCAGCATTTT. Translating it yields CASRTIYPYRGLQPQHF. The rearrangement uses TRBV28 and TRBJ1-5, with 9 positions matching TRBD1. Trimming removed 6 bases from V and 7 bases from J; junction bases left unmatched: 16. The germline CDR1 and CDR2 sequences are MDHEN and SYDVKM. The CDR3 is 17 residues long.

The chain links TRBV5-1 to TRBJ2-2, with 8 nucleotides matching TRBD1. The CDR3 is 15 amino acids. Unmatched junction bases numbered 5, after V lost 3 bases and J lost 4 bases. The germline V gene has CDR1 SGHRS and CDR2 YFSETQ. CDR3 sequence: CASSSRDRTTGELFF. CDR3 bases: TGCGCCAGCAGCTCGCGGGACAGGACCACCGGGGAGCTGTTTTTT.

The chain links TRBV5-8 to TRBJ1-1; 8 nucleotides line up with TRBD1. Germline trimming cut 0 bases from V and 2 bases from J; bases unmatched to any gene: 3. Germline V gene sequence: CDR1 SGHTS, CDR2 YDEGEE. This CDR3 has 15 residues. Here the CDR3 reads CASSLGRGRNTEAFF. DNA for the CDR3: TGTGCCAGCAGCTTGGGCAGGGGGCGAAACACTGAAGCTTTCTTT.

This clone occurred once. The gene calls are TRBV6-5 and TRBJ2-7; TRBD2 matches at 11 bases. The V segment lost 2 bases and the J segment 2 bases; nucleotides outside the gene matches: 5. Germline CDR1 reads MNHEY; CDR2 reads SVGAGI. The CDR3 loop spans 16 amino acids. The CDR3 is CASSYAGTSGAYEQYF. CDR3 nucleotide sequence: TGTGCCAGCAGTTACGCCGGGACTAGCGGCGCCTACGAGCAGTACTTC.

This clone appeared a few times. The chain uses TRBV6-5 and TRBJ1-1; 10 bases align to TRBD1. Germline V gene sequence: CDR1 MNHEY, CDR2 SVGAGI. The CDR3 covers 12 residues. The V gene end was trimmed by 6 bases and the J gene end by 8 bases; junction bases not matched to a gene: 3. CDR3 residues: CASRRGQGEAFF. CDR3 bases: TGTGCCAGCAGAAGGGGACAGGGGGAAGCTTTCTTT.

The J gene is TRBJ1-1, the V gene TRBV10-3; the D gene is possibly TRBD1 (5 bases). Germline V gene data show CDR1 as ENHRY and CDR2 as SYGVKD. The CDR3 extends over 18 amino acids. V was shortened by 0 bases and J by 1 base, with 18 bases between the two germline ends. In nucleotides, the CDR3 is TGTGCCATCAGTGAGTCTATAGAGGAGGGACCTACGAACACTGAAGCTTTCTTT. Translating gives CAISESIEEGPTNTEAFF.

This sequence joins TRBV27 and TRBJ2-7, with 10 bases lining up with TRBD1. CDR3 length: 15 residues. Germline assignment: CDR1 MNHEY and CDR2 SMNVEV (reference sequence). V shed 1 base and J 3 bases; nucleotides not matched to a gene: 3. In nucleotides, the CDR3 is TGTGCCAGCAGTTTATACCGGGACAGGGGCTACGAGCAGTACTTC. It specifies CASSLYRDRGYEQYF.

The V gene is TRBV21-1, the J gene TRBJ2-3; the D call TRBD2 from the table was never checked on the DNA. TRBV21-1 is given as a pseudogene. The CDR3 sequence is 17 residues long. CDR3 in DNA: TGTGCCAGCAGCAAATCTCTAGCGGGAGAGAGGACAGATACGCAGTATTTT. Its protein is CASSKSLAGERTDTQYF.

This clone has just a few counts. The V and J genes are TRBV5-1 and TRBJ1-4, with a weak D call TRBD1 (5 bases). The CDR3 is made up of 15 amino acids. Germline CDR1 reads SGHRS; CDR2 reads YFSETQ. Between the trimmed V and J ends, which lost 4 bases and 5 bases, there was a span of 15 bases. The CDR3 reads CASSLRGDGNEKLFF. The CDR3 DNA reads TGCGCCAGCAGCCTCCGCGGGGACGGGAATGAAAAACTGTTTTTT.

This chain links TRBV6-1 with TRBJ1-1; a possible D gene is TRBD1 (6 bases). The CDR3 totals 14 residues. Germline lookup yields CDR1 MNHNS and CDR2 SASEGT. With 3 bases removed from V and 6 bases from J, the gap between germline ends came to 14 bases. DNA of the CDR3: TGTGCCAGCAGTGACAGTCTACACAGGGCTGAAGCTTTCTTT. It codes for CASSDSLHRAEAFF.

The V and J genes are TRBV19 and TRBJ2-3; TRBD2 aligns across 11 bases. V shed 2 bases, J shed 2 bases, and the junction held 6 bases outside the gene matches. The CDR3 runs 17 residues. In germline, CDR1 is LNHDA, CDR2 SQIVND (reference sequence). The CDR3 DNA is TGTGCCAGTAGTATAACGCCTAGCGGGAGGTCCACAGATACGCAGTATTTT. Its translation: CASSITPSGRSTDTQYF.

J is TRBJ2-7 and V is TRBV4-1, with 7 bases identical to TRBD2. The CDR3 sequence is 15 residues long. The V and J ends lost 4 bases and 0 bases, in that order; junction bases with no gene match: 6. The V gene's germline CDR1 is MGHRA and CDR2 YSYEKL. The CDR3 nucleotides read TGCGCCAGCAGCCTAGAAGGACTAGGCTCCTACGAGCAGTACTTC. This gives the protein CASSLEGLGSYEQYF.

The chain recombines TRBV7-7 with TRBJ2-7; 10 nucleotides align to TRBD1. CDR1 is SSHAT and CDR2 is FNYEAQ in the germline V gene (reference sequence). CDR3 length: 19 amino acids. V dropped 1 base and J dropped 2; count of bases not matched to a gene: 14. CDR3 sequence: CASSLVPVAGTGVPYEQYF. The CDR3 DNA is TGTGCCAGCAGCTTAGTCCCGGTCGCCGGGACAGGGGTTCCCTACGAGCAGTACTTC.

The genes are TRBV7-9 and TRBJ1-2; D is perhaps TRBD1 (6 bases). Deletions cut 4 bases from V and 2 bases from J, with 17 bases between. Germline values: CDR1 SEHNR, CDR2 FQNEAQ (reference sequence). The CDR3 extends over 16 amino acids. The CDR3 protein is CASSSGTREENYGYTF. The CDR3 DNA is TGTGCCAGCAGCTCCGGGACACGAGAAGAGAACTATGGCTACACCTTC.

The chain uses TRBV5-1 and TRBJ2-7; 8 bases are shared with TRBD1. There are 13 residues in the CDR3. Trimming at V came to 3 bases and at J to 2 bases, leaving 1 base not matched to a gene. The germline V gene has CDR1 SGHRS and CDR2 YFSETQ. The CDR3 here is CASSWTGPYEQYF. CDR3 in DNA: TGCGCCAGCAGCTGGACAGGGCCCTACGAGCAGTACTTC.

This chain uses TRBV4-1 with TRBJ1-1; 7 positions match TRBD1. The CDR3 spans 14 residues. The germline V gene has CDR1 MGHRA and CDR2 YSYEKL. The junction had 7 bases not matched to a gene; V was cut back by 4 bases and J by 5 bases. The CDR3 loop reads CASSRRQGGTEAFF. Written as DNA, the CDR3 is TGCGCCAGCAGCCGGAGACAGGGTGGTACTGAAGCTTTCTTT.

This clone was counted a single time. The chain has TRBV6-1 and TRBJ1-1; 8 nucleotides align to TRBD1. CDR1 and CDR2 (germline): MNHNS, SASEGT. This CDR3 comprises 14 residues. Trimming cost V 6 bases and J 5 bases; bases outside gene matches: 8. The CDR3 loop is CASRATGEATEAFF. The DNA for the CDR3 is TGTGCCAGCAGGGCGACAGGGGAGGCGACTGAAGCTTTCTTT.

This clone was picked up one time. The chain employs TRBV30 and TRBJ1-3; 7 positions match TRBD1. Looked up from germline, CDR1 is GTSNPN and CDR2 is SVGIG (reference sequence). V trimming: 0 bases; J trimming: 2 bases; junction bases outside the gene matches: 4. The CDR3 length is 15 residues. CDR3 sequence (DNA): TGTGCCTGGAGTGTGAGGACAGGCACTGGAAACACCATATATTTT. Amino acids: CAWSVRTGTGNTIYF.